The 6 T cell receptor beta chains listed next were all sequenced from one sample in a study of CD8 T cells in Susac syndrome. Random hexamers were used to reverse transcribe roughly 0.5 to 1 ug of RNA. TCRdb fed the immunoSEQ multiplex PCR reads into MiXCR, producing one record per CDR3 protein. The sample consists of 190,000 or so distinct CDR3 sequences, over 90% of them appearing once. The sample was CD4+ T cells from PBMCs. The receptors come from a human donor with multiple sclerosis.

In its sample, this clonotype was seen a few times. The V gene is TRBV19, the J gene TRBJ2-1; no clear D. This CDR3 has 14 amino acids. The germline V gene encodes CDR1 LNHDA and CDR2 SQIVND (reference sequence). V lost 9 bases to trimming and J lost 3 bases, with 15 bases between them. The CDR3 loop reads CASSPGLSYNEQFF. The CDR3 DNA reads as TGTGCCAGCTCCCCCGGGCTGAGCTACAATGAGCAGTTCTTC.

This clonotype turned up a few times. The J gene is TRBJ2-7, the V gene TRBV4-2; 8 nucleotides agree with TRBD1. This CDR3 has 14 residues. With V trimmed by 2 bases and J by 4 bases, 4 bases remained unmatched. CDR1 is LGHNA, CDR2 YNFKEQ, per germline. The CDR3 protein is CASSQRQGSYEQYF. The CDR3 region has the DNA TGTGCCAGCAGCCAACGACAGGGGTCGTACGAGCAGTACTTC.

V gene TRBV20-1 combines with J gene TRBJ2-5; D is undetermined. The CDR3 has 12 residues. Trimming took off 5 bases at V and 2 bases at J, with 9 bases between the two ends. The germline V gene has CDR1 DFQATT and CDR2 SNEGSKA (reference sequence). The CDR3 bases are TGCAGTGCTGTCGACTCACAAGAGACCCAGTACTTC. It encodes CSAVDSQETQYF.

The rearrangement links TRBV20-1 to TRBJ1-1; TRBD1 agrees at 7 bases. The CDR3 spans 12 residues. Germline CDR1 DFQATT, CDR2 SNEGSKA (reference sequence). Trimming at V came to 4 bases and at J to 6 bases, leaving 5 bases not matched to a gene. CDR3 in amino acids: CSATPGTAEAFF. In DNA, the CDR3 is TGCAGTGCTACTCCCGGGACAGCTGAAGCTTTCTTT.

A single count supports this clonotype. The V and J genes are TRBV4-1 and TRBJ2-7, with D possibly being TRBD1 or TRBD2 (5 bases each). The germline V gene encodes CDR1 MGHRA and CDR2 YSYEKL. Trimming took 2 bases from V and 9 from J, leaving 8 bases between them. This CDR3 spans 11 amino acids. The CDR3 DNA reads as TGCGCCAGCAGCCAACGGGGCAGGCAGTACTTC. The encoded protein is CASSQRGRQYF.

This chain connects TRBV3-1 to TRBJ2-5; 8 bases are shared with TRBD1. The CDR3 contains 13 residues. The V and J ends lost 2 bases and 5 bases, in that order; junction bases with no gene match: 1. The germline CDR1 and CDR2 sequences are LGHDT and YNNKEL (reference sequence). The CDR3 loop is CASSQQGAETQYF. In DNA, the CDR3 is TGTGCCAGCAGCCAACAGGGGGCCGAGACCCAGTACTTC.